These 17 T cell receptor beta chains were sequenced from one sample in a study of OX40 agonist ivuxolimab in advanced cancers. Clones were read by immunoSEQ multiplex PCR, and TCRdb kept only the in-frame ones, dropping some. Seen here are approximately 7,000 clones, around 75% observed once, and the top ten hold over 70%. The sample here was CD4+ or CD8+ T cells sorted from blood, taken in a trial of the OX40 agonist ivuxolimab. The receptors shown here come from an adult with an advanced solid tumor such as melanoma, head and neck, liver or kidney cancer.

This clone was observed a handful of times. Here the CDR3 DNA reads TGTGCCAGCAGTGATGGTGAGAGCAATGAGCAGTTCTTC. Its translation is CASSDGESNEQFF. V is TRBV6-4 and J is TRBJ2-1; no firm D call. Trimming shortened V by 3 bases and J by 6 bases, and 9 bases separated the two germline ends. CDR1 and CDR2 from the germline V gene are MRHNA and SNTAGT. This CDR3 has 13 amino acids.

This clone was seen only once. The chain joins TRBV6-5 to TRBJ1-5; no clear D gene. Trimming shortened V by 0 bases and J by 4 bases, and 10 bases separated the two germline ends. The CDR3 runs 15 residues. Germline V CDR1 and CDR2: MNHEY, SVGAGI. The CDR3 loop is CASSYSTAGNQPQHF. In nucleotides, the CDR3 is TGTGCCAGCAGTTACTCGACGGCCGGGAATCAGCCCCAGCATTTT.

This clone was detected only once. The chain has TRBV5-5 and TRBJ1-1; no definite D call. The CDR3 is 13 residues long. CDR1 is SGHKS and CDR2 is YYEKEE in the germline V gene (reference sequence). The V and J ends lost 4 bases and 4 bases respectively, with 11 bases between them. For the CDR3, the DNA is TGTGCCAGCAGCCTACGGGCGGGCACTGAAGCTTTCTTT. It is translated as CASSLRAGTEAFF.

CDR3 bases: TGCGCCAGCAGCCCGGCACTAGGACAGATCTACGAGCAGTACTTC. Its protein is CASSPALGQIYEQYF. This chain links TRBV4-1 with TRBJ2-7, with a possible D match to TRBD1 (6 bases). Trimming removed 4 bases from V and 3 bases from J, with 16 bases in between. From germline, CDR1 is MGHRA and CDR2 YSYEKL. The CDR3 runs to 15 residues.

The CDR3 region has the DNA TGTGCCAGCAGCGCCCGGGAAAAGAGCTCCTACGAGCAGTACTTC. It specifies CASSAREKSSYEQYF. The chain combines TRBV5-8 with TRBJ2-7; tentative D call: TRBD2 (5 bases). The germline gives CDR1 SGHTS, CDR2 YDEGEE. The CDR3 has 15 residues. Trimming took off 4 bases at V and 0 bases at J, with 14 bases between the two ends.

The chain combines TRBV6-5 with TRBJ2-3; 7 bases align to TRBD2. The V segment lost 10 bases and the J segment 6 bases; nucleotides outside the gene matches: 13. The germline gives CDR1 MNHEY, CDR2 SVGAGI. CDR3 length: 14 residues. In nucleotides, the CDR3 is TGTGCCACCTCGACTAGCATGGATAGGGATACGCAGTATTTT. Translating it yields CATSTSMDRDTQYF.

The chain links TRBV7-2 to TRBJ2-7; a weak D match, TRBD1 (6 bases). Germline lookup yields CDR1 SGHTA and CDR2 FQGNSA. The CDR3 loop spans 14 amino acids. V was pared by 0 bases and J by 7 bases, with 13 bases between. CDR3 in DNA: TGTGCCAGCAGCTTAGCGCGAGCAACAGGGGAGCAGTACTTC. As protein: CASSLARATGEQYF. The variable domain in full, with the rest retrieved from reference TRBV7-2 and TRBJ2-7, is GAGVSQSPSNKVTEKGKDVELRCDPISGHTALYWYRQSLGQGLEFLIYFQGNSAPDKSGLPSDRFSAERTGGSVSTLTIQRTQQEDSAVYLCASSLARATGEQYFGPGTRLTVT.

The rearrangement joins TRBV19 to TRBJ2-7; D tentatively reads TRBD1 or TRBD2 (5 bases each). Trimming left V 1 base short and J 2 bases short, with 12 bases between. This CDR3 region has 15 residues. Looked up from germline, CDR1 is LNHDA and CDR2 is SQIVND (reference sequence). The CDR3 nucleotides read TGTGCCAGTAGTATAGCAGGGAGTCCCACCTACGAGCAGTACTTC. This translates into CASSIAGSPTYEQYF.

This sequence joins TRBV5-7 and TRBJ2-5; possibly TRBD2 for D (6 bases). The J call is uncertain, as TRBJ2-7 better fits the DNA end. TRBV5-7 is known as an ORF, though its function is uncertain. The CDR3 consists of 13 residues. This CDR3 reads CASSLAPGGEQYF. The CDR3 DNA is TGTGCCAGCAGCTTGGCCCCCGGGGGCGAGCAGTACTTC.

This clone has only a few counts. The chain uses TRBV30 and TRBJ1-2; D is unresolved. Germline V CDR1 and CDR2: GTSNPN, SVGIG (reference sequence). Trimming removed 5 bases from V and 0 bases from J, with 13 bases in between. The CDR3 loop spans 14 amino acids. The CDR3: CAWDGPPANYGYTF. CDR3 nucleotides: TGTGCCTGGGATGGACCTCCAGCTAACTATGGCTACACCTTC.

The chain carries TRBV30 and TRBJ1-1; D is uncertain. This CDR3 is built from 10 residues. The germline V gene encodes CDR1 GTSNPN and CDR2 SVGIG (reference sequence). V shed 3 bases and J shed 2 bases, with 1 base lying between them. CDR3 sequence (DNA): TGTGCCTGGAGAAACACTGAAGCTTTCTTT. It is translated as CAWRNTEAFF.

The chain recombines TRBV21-1 with TRBJ1-2. TRBV21-1 constitutes a pseudogene. The CDR3 runs 14 residues. DNA for the CDR3: TGTGCCAGCAGCAAAGTAGCCGGCCTCTATGGCTACACCTTC. Translating gives CASSKVAGLYGYTF.

The rearrangement joins TRBV9 to TRBJ2-3; weak D call: TRBD1 (6 bases). The V gene lost 3 bases and the J gene lost 0 bases, with 17 bases spanning the gap. This CDR3 is built from 17 residues. From germline, CDR1 is SGDLS and CDR2 YYNGEE. CDR3: CASSALQGVESTDTQYF. CDR3 nucleotide sequence: TGTGCCAGCAGCGCATTACAGGGTGTGGAGAGCACAGATACGCAGTATTTT.

The rearrangement links TRBV6-1 to TRBJ2-7; possibly TRBD1 for D (6 bases). Germline values: CDR1 MNHNS, CDR2 SASEGT. The germline V and J ends were trimmed by 2 bases and 2 bases, with 13 bases remaining between them. The CDR3 sequence is 15 residues long. CDR3 sequence reads: CASSEMQGTPYEQYF. CDR3 DNA: TGTGCCAGCAGTGAAATGCAGGGGACCCCCTACGAGCAGTACTTC.

The genes are TRBV28 and TRBJ2-7, with D unresolved. The germline V and J ends were trimmed by 3 bases and 3 bases, with 6 bases remaining between them. This CDR3 spans 12 amino acids. Germline V CDR1 and CDR2: MDHEN, SYDVKM. The CDR3 DNA is TGTGCCAGCAGTTTGGGGATCTACGAGCAGTACTTC. Amino acids: CASSLGIYEQYF.

This sequence joins TRBV6-5 and TRBJ2-7, with 10 positions matching TRBD2. Germline CDR1 reads MNHEY; CDR2 reads SVGAGI. The CDR3 has 14 residues. With V trimmed by 6 bases and J by 3 bases, 5 bases remained unmatched. CDR3 protein: CASRLTSGFYEQYF. CDR3 sequence (DNA): TGTGCCAGCAGATTGACTAGCGGGTTCTACGAGCAGTACTTC.

The chain has TRBV6-6 and TRBJ2-3; D is perhaps TRBD1 (5 bases). V was trimmed by 0 bases and J by 0 bases, leaving 10 bases between them. This CDR3 has 16 amino acids. Germline V CDR1 and CDR2: MNHNY, SVGAGI (reference sequence). The CDR3 coding sequence is TGTGCCAGCAGTTACTCGGAGACAGTTAGCACAGATACGCAGTATTTT. It encodes CASSYSETVSTDTQYF.